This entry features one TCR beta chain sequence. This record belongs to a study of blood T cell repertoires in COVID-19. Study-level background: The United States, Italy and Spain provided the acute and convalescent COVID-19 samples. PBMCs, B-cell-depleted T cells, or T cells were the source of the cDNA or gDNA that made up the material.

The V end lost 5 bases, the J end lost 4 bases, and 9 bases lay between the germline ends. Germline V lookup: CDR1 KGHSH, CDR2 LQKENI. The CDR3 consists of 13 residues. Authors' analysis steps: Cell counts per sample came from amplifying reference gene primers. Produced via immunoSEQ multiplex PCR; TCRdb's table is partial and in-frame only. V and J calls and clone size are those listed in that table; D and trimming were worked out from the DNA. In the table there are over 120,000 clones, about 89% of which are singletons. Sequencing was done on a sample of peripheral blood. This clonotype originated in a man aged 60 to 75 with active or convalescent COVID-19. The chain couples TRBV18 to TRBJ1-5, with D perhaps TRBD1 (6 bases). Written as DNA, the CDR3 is TGTGCCAGCTCAGACGGACAGAATCAGCCCCAGCATTTT. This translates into CASSDGQNQPQHF.